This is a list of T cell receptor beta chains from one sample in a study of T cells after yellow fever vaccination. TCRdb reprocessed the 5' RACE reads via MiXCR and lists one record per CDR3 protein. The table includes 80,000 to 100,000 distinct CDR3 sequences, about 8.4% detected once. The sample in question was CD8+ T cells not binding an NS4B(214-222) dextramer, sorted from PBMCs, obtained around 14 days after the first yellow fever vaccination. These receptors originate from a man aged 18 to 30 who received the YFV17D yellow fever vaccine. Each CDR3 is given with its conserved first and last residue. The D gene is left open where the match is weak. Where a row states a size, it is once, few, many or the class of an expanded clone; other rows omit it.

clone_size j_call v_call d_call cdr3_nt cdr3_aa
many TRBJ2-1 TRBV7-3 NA TGTGCCAGCAGCGGTCCCGGGGCCTCCTACAATGAGCAGTTCTTC CASSGPGASYNEQFF
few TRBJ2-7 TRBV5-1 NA TGCGCCAGCAGCTTTAGGGGACCCCCTTCCTACGAGCAGTACTTC CASSFRGPPSYEQYF
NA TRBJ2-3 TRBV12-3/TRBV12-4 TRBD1 TGTGCCAGCAGTTGGGACAGGGGAACAGATACGCAGTATTTT CASSWDRGTDTQYF
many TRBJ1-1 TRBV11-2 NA TGTGCCAGCAGCTTGGTGGACAGTAGAGCTTTCTTT CASSLVDSRAFF
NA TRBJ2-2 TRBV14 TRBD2 TGTGCCAGCAGCCAAGAGCGGGGGATAACCGGGGAGCTGTTTTTT CASSQERGITGELFF
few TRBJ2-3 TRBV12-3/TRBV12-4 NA TGTGCCAGCAGTTCGGTGGGCGGAGTCACAGATACGCAGTATTTT CASSSVGGVTDTQYF
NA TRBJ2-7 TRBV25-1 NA TGTGCCAGCAGTTCAGGGACCGAGCAGTACTTC CASSSGTEQYF
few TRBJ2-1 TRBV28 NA TGTGCCAGCAGTTTGGCCGAGACCTACAATGAGCAGTTCTTC CASSLAETYNEQFF
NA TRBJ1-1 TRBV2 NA TGTGCCAGCGCCAGCAGGGAGGCTTTCTTT CASASREAFF
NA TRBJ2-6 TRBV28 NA TGTGCCAGCGCCCCGCGACCCCATCTCCTAAATGGGGCCAACGTCCTGACTTTC CASAPRPHLLNGANVLTF
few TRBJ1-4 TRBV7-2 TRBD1 TGTGCCAGCAGCACGGGGGACAGGGGTGTCGAAAAACTGTTTTTT CASSTGDRGVEKLFF
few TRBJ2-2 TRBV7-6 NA TGTGCCAGCAGCTTAGAAGGTCAGCCTAGAGACACCGGGGAGCTGTTTTTT CASSLEGQPRDTGELFF
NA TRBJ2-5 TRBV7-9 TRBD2 TGTGCCAGCAGCTCCACGGGAGGGGTAGAGACCCAGTACTTC CASSSTGGVETQYF
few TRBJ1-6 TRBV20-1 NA TGCAGTGCTAGAAACCAAGGACAGAACCCTAGCTCCTATAATTCACCCCTCCACTTT CSARNQGQNPSSYNSPLHF
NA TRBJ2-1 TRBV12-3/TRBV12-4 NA TGTGCCACCACCACGGGGGGCAGGGAGTCTTCCAATGAGCAGTTCTTC CATTTGGRESSNEQFF
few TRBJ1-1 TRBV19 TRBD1 TGTGCCAGTAATGCCGACAGGGGCTATACTGAAGCTTTCTTT CASNADRGYTEAFF
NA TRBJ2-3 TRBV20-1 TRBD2 TGCAGTGCTAGATTGGGGGGGGGCACAGATACGCAGTATTTT CSARLGGGTDTQYF
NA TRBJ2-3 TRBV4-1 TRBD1 TGCGCCAGCAGCCACCCCGCGGACAGGAATTCAGATACGCAGTATTTT CASSHPADRNSDTQYF
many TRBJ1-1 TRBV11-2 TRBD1 TGTGCCAGCAGCCCGGACAGGGTTAATGAAGCTTTCTTT CASSPDRVNEAFF
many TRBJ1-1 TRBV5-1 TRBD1 TGCGCCAGCAGCTTGGGGACAGGGGAGCACACTGAAGCTTTCTTT CASSLGTGEHTEAFF
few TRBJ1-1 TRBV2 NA TGTGCCAGCCTTGAGGGGTCGATCGTTGAAGCTTTCTTT CASLEGSIVEAFF
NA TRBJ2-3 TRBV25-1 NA TGTGCCAGCAGTGGGGACTCCACAGATACGCAGTATTTT CASSGDSTDTQYF
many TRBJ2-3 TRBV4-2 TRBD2 TGTGCCAGCAGCCAAGATCTAGCGGGGGGCACAGATACGCAGTATTTT CASSQDLAGGTDTQYF
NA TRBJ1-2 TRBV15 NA TGTGCCACCAGCAGAGATCGCCCCCGGGACATGTTTGGCTACACCTTC CATSRDRPRDMFGYTF
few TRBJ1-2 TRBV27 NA TGTGCCAGCAGTTCTCCGGGGCCCACTGGCTATGGCTACACCTTC CASSSPGPTGYGYTF
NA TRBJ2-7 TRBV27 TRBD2 TGTGCCAGCAGTGGGACTAGCGGGGGGACATACTACGAGCAGTACTTC CASSGTSGGTYYEQYF
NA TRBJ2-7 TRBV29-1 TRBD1 TGCAGCGTCAGGACAGGCTTCTCCTACGAGCAGTACTTC CSVRTGFSYEQYF
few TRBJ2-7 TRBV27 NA TGTGCCAGCAACCCTGGGGGGTCCGGGGGCGAGCAGTACTTC CASNPGGSGGEQYF
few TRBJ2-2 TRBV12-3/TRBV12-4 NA TGTGCCACCTCTGGCAGGTCGAGGTCCGGGGAGCTGTTTTTT CATSGRSRSGELFF
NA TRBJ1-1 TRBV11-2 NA TGTGCCAGCAGCTTAGCCGGGGGCCTGAACACTGAAGCTTTCTTT CASSLAGGLNTEAFF
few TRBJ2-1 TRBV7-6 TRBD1 TGTGCCAGCACCACAGGACAGGGGGGGTACAATGAGCAGTTCTTC CASTTGQGGYNEQFF
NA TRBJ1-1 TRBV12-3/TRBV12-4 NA TGTGCCAGCAGTTTCCAGGATGAAGCTTTCTTT CASSFQDEAFF
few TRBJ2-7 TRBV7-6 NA TGTGCCACCACCATTGGCGAGGGGTCCTACGAGCAGTACTTC CATTIGEGSYEQYF
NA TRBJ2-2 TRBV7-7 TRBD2 TGTGCTAGCAGCTTGGTGGAGCGGGGGGGAAACACCGGGGAGCTGTTTTTT CASSLVERGGNTGELFF
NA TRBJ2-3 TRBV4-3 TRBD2 TGCGCCAGCAGCCAAGATTTAGCGGGGTCCACAGATACGCAGTATTTT CASSQDLAGSTDTQYF
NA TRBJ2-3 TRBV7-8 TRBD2 TGTGCCAGCAGCTTAAGCGGCGGGAGAAACACAGATACGCAGTATTTT CASSLSGGRNTDTQYF
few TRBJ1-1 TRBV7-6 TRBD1 TGTGCCAGCAGTACCTCACAACAGGGGTTTGGGCACACTGAAGCTTTCTTT CASSTSQQGFGHTEAFF
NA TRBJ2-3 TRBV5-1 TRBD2 TGCGCCAGCAGCTTGGGACTAGCGGGGGGGCGGCACACAGATACGCAGTATTTT CASSLGLAGGRHTDTQYF
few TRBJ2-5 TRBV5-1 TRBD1 TGCGCCAGCAGCACGACACAGGGGGCGAAAGAGACCCAGTACTTC CASSTTQGAKETQYF
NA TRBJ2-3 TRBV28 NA TGTGCCAGCAGTTTAGGGGACCACTCCACAGATACGCAGTATTTT CASSLGDHSTDTQYF
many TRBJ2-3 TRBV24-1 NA TGTGCCACCAGTGAGGGGGACCGCACAGATACGCAGTATTTT CATSEGDRTDTQYF
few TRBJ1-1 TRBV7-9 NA TGTGCCAGCACCTGGGAGGGTGGTACTGAAGCTTTCTTT CASTWEGGTEAFF